The source of this T cell receptor (beta chain) is a study of identifying expanded T cells in peripheral blood. The CDR3 length is 15 residues. Germline V CDR1 and CDR2: MNHNS, SASEGT. The V and J ends lost 3 bases and 0 bases respectively, with 9 bases between them. Healthy donors had no documented immune events, such as infections, while sampled. The data were produced by immunoSEQ multiplex PCR, yet TCRdb's version contains in-frame clones alone and is incomplete. The repertoire holds around 94,000 clones, around 88% seen once, with about 14% in the top ten. The chain employs TRBV6-1 and TRBJ2-1, with a possible D match to TRBD2 (6 bases). The clonotype comes from a person aged 18-69 years in good health. Sequencing used blood. CDR3 bases: TGTGCCAGCAGTGAGGGGGGAAGCTCCTACAATGAGCAGTTCTTC. Its protein product is CASSEGGSSYNEQFF.